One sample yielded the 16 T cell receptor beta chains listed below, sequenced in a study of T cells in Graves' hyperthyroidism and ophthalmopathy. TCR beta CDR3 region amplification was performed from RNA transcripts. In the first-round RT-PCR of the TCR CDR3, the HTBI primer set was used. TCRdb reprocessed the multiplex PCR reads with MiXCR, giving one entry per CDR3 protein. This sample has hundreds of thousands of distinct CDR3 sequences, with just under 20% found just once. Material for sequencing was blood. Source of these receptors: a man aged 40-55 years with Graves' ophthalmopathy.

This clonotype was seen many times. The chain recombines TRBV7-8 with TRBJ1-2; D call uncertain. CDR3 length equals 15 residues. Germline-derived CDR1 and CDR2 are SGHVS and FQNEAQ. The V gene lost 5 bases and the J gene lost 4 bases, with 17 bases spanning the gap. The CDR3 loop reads CASSPTTRAAYGYTF. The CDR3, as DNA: TGTGCCAGCAGCCCGACGACCCGGGCCGCCTATGGCTACACCTTC.

CDR3 DNA sequence: TGTGCCAGTAAAGTAGGGCCCGGCAGGGGGAAGCCTAGTACTGAAGCTTTCTTT. It specifies CASKVGPGRGKPSTEAFF. The chain couples TRBV19 to TRBJ1-1; 7 bases line up with TRBD1. The CDR3 extends over 18 amino acids. Germline values: CDR1 LNHDA, CDR2 SQIVND (reference sequence). The J segment lost 5 bases and the V segment lost 7 bases, leaving 22 bases of the junction unmatched.

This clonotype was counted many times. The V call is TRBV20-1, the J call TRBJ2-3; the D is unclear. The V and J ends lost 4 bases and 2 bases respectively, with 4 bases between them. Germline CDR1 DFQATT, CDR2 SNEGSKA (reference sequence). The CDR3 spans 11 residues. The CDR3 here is CSATITDTQYF. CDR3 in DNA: TGCAGTGCTACGATCACAGATACGCAGTATTTT.

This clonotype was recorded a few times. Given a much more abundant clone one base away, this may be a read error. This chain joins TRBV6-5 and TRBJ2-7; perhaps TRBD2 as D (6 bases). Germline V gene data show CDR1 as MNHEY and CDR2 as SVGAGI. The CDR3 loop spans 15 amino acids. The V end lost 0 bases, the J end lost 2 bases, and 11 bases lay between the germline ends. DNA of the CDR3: TGTGCCAGCAGTTACTCACCGGGACTCCCCTACGAGCAGTACTTC. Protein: CASSYSPGLPYEQYF.

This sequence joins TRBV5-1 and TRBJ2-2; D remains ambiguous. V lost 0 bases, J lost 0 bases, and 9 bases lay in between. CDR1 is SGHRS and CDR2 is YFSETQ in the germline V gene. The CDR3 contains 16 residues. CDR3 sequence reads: CASSLGVDTNTGELFF. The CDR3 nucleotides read TGCGCCAGCAGCTTGGGGGTAGACACGAACACCGGGGAGCTGTTTTTT.

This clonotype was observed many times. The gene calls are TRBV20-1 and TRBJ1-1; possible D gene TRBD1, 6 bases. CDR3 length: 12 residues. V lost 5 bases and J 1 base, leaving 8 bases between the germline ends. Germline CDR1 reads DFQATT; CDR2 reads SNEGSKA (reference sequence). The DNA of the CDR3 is TGCAGTGCTTTACAGGGGAACACTGAAGCTTTCTTT. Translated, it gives CSALQGNTEAFF.

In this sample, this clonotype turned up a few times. The CDR3 here is CASSQTDSPVGYTF. The CDR3 DNA is TGTGCCAGCAGCCAGACGGACAGTCCCGTTGGCTACACCTTC. The rearrangement joins TRBV4-2 to TRBJ1-2; D might be TRBD1 (6 bases). Trimming cost V 3 bases and J 7 bases, with 15 bases left between them. The CDR3 has 14 residues. Germline lookup yields CDR1 LGHNA and CDR2 YNFKEQ.

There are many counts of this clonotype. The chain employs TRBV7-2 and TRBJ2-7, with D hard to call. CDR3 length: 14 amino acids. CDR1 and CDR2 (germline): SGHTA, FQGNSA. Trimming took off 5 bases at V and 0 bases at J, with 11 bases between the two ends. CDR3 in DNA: TGTGCCAGCAGCCTACTTTTAAGCTCCTACGAGCAGTACTTC. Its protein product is CASSLLLSSYEQYF.

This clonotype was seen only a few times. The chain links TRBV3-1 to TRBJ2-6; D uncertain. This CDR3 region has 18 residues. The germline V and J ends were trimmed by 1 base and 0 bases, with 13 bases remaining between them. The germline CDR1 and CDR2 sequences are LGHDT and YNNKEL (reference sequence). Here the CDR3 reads CASSQGLGRSSGANVLTF. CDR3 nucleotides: TGTGCCAGCAGCCAAGGGTTGGGCCGAAGCTCTGGGGCCAACGTCCTGACTTTC.

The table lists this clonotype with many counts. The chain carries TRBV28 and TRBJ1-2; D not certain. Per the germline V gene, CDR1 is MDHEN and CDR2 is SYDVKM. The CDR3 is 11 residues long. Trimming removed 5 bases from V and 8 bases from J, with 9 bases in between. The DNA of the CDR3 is TGTGCCAGCAGTCTTGGACTGGGCTACACCTTC. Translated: CASSLGLGYTF.

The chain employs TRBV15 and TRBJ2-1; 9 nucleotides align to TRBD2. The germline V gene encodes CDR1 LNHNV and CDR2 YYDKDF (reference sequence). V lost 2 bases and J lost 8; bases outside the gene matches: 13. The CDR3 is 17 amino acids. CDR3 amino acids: CATSRKLGGGGVDEQFF. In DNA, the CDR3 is TGTGCCACCAGCAGAAAACTAGGAGGCGGGGGGGTGGATGAGCAGTTCTTC. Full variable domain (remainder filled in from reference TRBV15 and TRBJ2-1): DAMVIQNPRYQVTQFGKPVTLSCSQTLNHNVMYWYQQKSSQAPKLLFHYYDKDFNNEADTPDNFQSRRPNTSFCFLDIRSPGLGDTAMYLCATSRKLGGGGVDEQFFGPGTRLTVL.

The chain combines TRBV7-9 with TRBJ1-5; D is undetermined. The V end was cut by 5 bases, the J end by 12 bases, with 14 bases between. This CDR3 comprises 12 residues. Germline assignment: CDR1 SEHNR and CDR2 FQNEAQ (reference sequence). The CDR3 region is CASSPGGTDQHF. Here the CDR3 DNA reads TGTGCCAGCAGCCCCGGCGGCACGGACCAGCATTTT.

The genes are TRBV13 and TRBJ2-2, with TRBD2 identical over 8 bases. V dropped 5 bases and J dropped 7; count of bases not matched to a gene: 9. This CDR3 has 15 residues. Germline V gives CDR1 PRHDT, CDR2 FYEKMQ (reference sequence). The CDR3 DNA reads TGTGCCAGCAGCCCCCGGGGGGGCCGGTTCGGGGAGCTGTTTTTT. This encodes CASSPRGGRFGELFF.

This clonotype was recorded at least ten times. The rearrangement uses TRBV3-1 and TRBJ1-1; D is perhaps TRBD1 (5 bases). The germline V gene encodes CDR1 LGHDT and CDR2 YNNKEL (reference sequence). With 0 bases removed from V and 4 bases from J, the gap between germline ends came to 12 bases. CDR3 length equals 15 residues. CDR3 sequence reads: CASSQDLRGGTEAFF. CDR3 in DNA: TGTGCCAGCAGCCAAGATCTAAGGGGAGGCACTGAAGCTTTCTTT. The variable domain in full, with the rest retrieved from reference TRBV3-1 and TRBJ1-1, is DTAVSQTPKYLVTQMGNDKSIKCEQNLGHDTMYWYKQDSKKFLKIMFSYNNKELIINETVPNRFSPKSPDKAHLNLHINSLELGDSAVYFCASSQDLRGGTEAFFGQGTRLTVV.

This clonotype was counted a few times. The CDR3 coding sequence is TGCGCCAGCAGCCCCACTCGCGGGTCACTAGAGACCCAGTACTTC. Protein product: CASSPTRGSLETQYF. This rearrangement joins TRBV5-1 to TRBJ2-5; TRBD2 is a possible D gene (5 bases). Germline loops: CDR1 SGHRS, CDR2 YFSETQ. The CDR3 spans 15 residues. V gave up 4 bases and J gave up 4 bases, with 17 bases separating them.

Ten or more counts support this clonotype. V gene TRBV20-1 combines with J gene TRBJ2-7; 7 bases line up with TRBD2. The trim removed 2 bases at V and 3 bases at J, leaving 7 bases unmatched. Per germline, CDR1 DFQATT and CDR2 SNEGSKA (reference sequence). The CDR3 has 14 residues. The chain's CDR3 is CSARKAGVSYEQYF. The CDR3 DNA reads TGCAGTGCTAGAAAGGCGGGGGTAAGCTACGAGCAGTACTTC.